This TCR beta chain was profiled in a study of post-analysis software for immune sequencing data. The study, taken as a whole, reports: Controls had lower frequencies than patients of five TRBV segments, which included TRBV5-6, TRBV5-1 and TRBV20-1.

CDR1 DFQATT and CDR2 SNEGSKA come from the germline V gene (reference sequence). There are 17 residues in the CDR3. V lost 0 bases and J lost 8, with 23 bases in between. In its sample, this clonotype was seen a few times. Its antigen is not known. Carried by the TCR beta cDNA libraries were unique molecular identifiers. TCRdb called the PCR reads again in MiXCR, with one record for every CDR3 protein. The table shows about 540,000 distinct CDR3 sequences, with around 34% occurring only once. The rearrangement uses TRBV20-1 and TRBJ2-4, with D possibly matching TRBD1 (6 bases). This clonotype originated in a girl aged 2-17 years with multiple sclerosis. The sample taken for sequencing was blood. The CDR3 here is CSARDRSGAEAKHIQYF. CDR3 in DNA: TGCAGTGCTAGAGATCGATCAGGGGCCGAAGCCAAGCACATTCAGTACTTC.